This T cell receptor (beta chain) emerged from a study of OX40 agonist ivuxolimab in advanced cancers. About this clone: Its specificity is unknown.

V dropped 1 base and J dropped 6 bases, with 10 bases sitting between them. In germline, CDR1 is KGHSH, CDR2 LQKENI. The CDR3 loop spans 14 amino acids. Study results and caveats: Normalized T-cell clonal expansion was also low in some nonresponders. With doses of 0.1-3.0 mg/kg, partial responders showed among the lowest clonal expansion.

TCRdb's copy holds only in-frame clones and misses some; the assay was immunoSEQ multiplex PCR. This sample has around 110,000 clones; 90% occur once, and the top ten carry about 0.48%. Peripheral blood came from all dose cohorts at three timepoints. The TCR originated in an adult with an advanced solid tumor such as melanoma, head and neck, liver or kidney cancer. V is TRBV18 and J is TRBJ2-1; D remains ambiguous. Sequenced here: CD4+ or CD8+ T cells sorted from blood, sampled in a trial of the OX40 agonist ivuxolimab. For the CDR3, the DNA is TGTGCCAGCTCACCACGCCAGGAAAGCAATGAGCAGTTCTTC. Amino acid sequence: CASSPRQESNEQFF.